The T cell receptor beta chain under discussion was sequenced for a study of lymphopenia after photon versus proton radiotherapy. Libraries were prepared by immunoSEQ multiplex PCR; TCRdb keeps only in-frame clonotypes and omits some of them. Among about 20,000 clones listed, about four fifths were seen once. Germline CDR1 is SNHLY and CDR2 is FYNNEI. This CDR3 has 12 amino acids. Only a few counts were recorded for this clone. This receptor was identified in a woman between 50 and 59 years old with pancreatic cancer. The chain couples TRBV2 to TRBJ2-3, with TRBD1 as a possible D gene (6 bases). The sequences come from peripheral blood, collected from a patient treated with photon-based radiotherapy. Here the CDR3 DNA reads TGTGCTAAGGGGGAGCTAGCAGATACGCAGTATTTT. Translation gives CAKGELADTQYF.